The 15 T cell receptor beta chains presented below share a single source sample, sequenced in a study of T cell repertoires and Cas9 in healthy adults. The method was immunoSEQ multiplex PCR; TCRdb's version includes in-frame clones alone and lacks a portion of them. The data hold around 25,000 clones, with around nine tenths observed a single time. Sequencing input: CD4+ effector T cells (CD127+, CD25-, CD137-, CD154-) from PBMCs; culture status not recorded. Source of these receptors: a human donor in good health.

This clone was detected only a few times. The chain carries TRBV5-4 and TRBJ2-1; D is unresolved. The germline V and J ends were trimmed by 10 bases and 5 bases, with 13 bases remaining between them. Germline V gives CDR1 SGHNT, CDR2 YYREEE (reference sequence). The CDR3 is made up of 12 amino acids. The CDR3 DNA sequence: TGTGCCGCGTCCCCCCGGAACAATGAGCAGTTCTTC. Translation: CAASPRNNEQFF.

The J gene is TRBJ2-1, the V gene TRBV7-2, with TRBD2 matching 7 bases. This CDR3 is 18 amino acids long. The V gene's germline CDR1 is SGHTA and CDR2 FQGNSA. The junction had 14 bases not matched to a gene; V was cut back by 1 base and J by 5 bases. The CDR3 coding sequence is TGTGCCAGCAGCTTAGGGGTCCCCGGACTAGTGTTGCACAATGAGCAGTTCTTC. This sequence encodes CASSLGVPGLVLHNEQFF.

The V call is TRBV2, the J call TRBJ2-6; TRBD1 matches 7 bases. Germline V gene sequence: CDR1 SNHLY, CDR2 FYNNEI. The CDR3 spans 17 residues. The V segment lost 10 bases and the J segment 1 base; nucleotides outside the gene matches: 13. The CDR3 is CATGFGQVSSGANVLTF. The CDR3 DNA reads TGTGCCACCGGGTTCGGACAGGTCTCTTCTGGGGCCAACGTCCTGACTTTC.

This chain connects TRBV6-5 to TRBJ1-1; D not resolved. Germline assignment: CDR1 MNHEY and CDR2 SVGAGI. CDR3 size: 15 residues. Between the trimmed V and J ends, which lost 2 bases and 1 base, there was a span of 11 bases. The CDR3 spells CASSYGGPANTEAFF. The CDR3 DNA reads TGTGCCAGCAGTTACGGCGGCCCCGCGAACACTGAAGCTTTCTTT.

V usage is TRBV10-3 and J usage is TRBJ1-1, with D unresolved. CDR1 is ENHRY, CDR2 SYGVKD, per germline. This CDR3 contains 13 residues. The ends were cut back, 0 bases at V and 7 bases at J, with 9 bases in the middle. The CDR3 is CAISESNRDEAFF. In DNA, the CDR3 is TGTGCCATCAGTGAGTCTAACCGGGATGAAGCTTTCTTT.

This clone was detected once. The V gene is TRBV5-6, the J gene TRBJ2-1; no definite D call. Germline V gives CDR1 SGHDT, CDR2 YYEEEE. This CDR3 spans 14 amino acids. Trimming took off 1 base at V and 7 bases at J, with 12 bases between the two ends. The CDR3, as DNA: TGTGCCAGCAGCTTGAGGTGGTTAAGGAATGAGCAGTTCTTC. Translated: CASSLRWLRNEQFF.

This sequence joins TRBV7-9 and TRBJ2-3; 9 bases are shared with TRBD2. The ends lost 3 bases at V and 5 bases at J; junction bases unmatched: 9. Germline V lookup: CDR1 SEHNR, CDR2 FQNEAQ (reference sequence). This CDR3 comprises 16 residues. The CDR3 reads CASSFSGSARRDTQYF. Written as DNA, the CDR3 is TGTGCCAGCAGCTTTAGCGGGAGCGCGCGCCGAGATACGCAGTATTTT.

A single count supports this clone. The chain links TRBV5-4 to TRBJ2-5, with 7 bases that match TRBD1. The CDR3 is 17 residues long. Trimming cost V 3 bases and J 5 bases; bases outside gene matches: 16. CDR1 is SGHNT and CDR2 is YYREEE in the germline V gene (reference sequence). Here the CDR3 reads CASSSRQGPRVGETQYF. CDR3 bases: TGTGCCAGCAGCTCACGACAGGGTCCACGAGTAGGGGAGACCCAGTACTTC.

CDR3 sequence (DNA): TGTGCCAGCAGCTCCCTCGCCAGCTTGGAGGGCTACACCTTC. Encoded protein: CASSSLASLEGYTF. The chain couples TRBV7-2 to TRBJ1-2; D gene ambiguous. V shed 4 bases and J shed 8 bases, with 17 bases lying between them. The CDR3 is 14 residues long. Germline assignment: CDR1 SGHTA and CDR2 FQGNSA.

The chain has TRBV5-1 and TRBJ1-2; 12 nucleotides agree with TRBD1. Looked up from germline, CDR1 is SGHRS and CDR2 is YFSETQ. The trim removed 2 bases at V and 4 bases at J, leaving 6 bases unmatched. The CDR3 length is 16 residues. CDR3 amino acids: CASSFAGQGAGYGYTF. The CDR3 DNA sequence: TGCGCCAGCAGCTTCGCGGGACAGGGGGCTGGCTATGGCTACACCTTC.

The chain carries TRBV5-1 and TRBJ2-7; no firm D call. From germline, CDR1 is SGHRS and CDR2 YFSETQ. Between the trimmed V and J ends, which lost 4 bases and 12 bases, there was a span of 14 bases. The CDR3 spans 11 residues. For the CDR3, the DNA is TGCGCCAGCAGCGGGGTTCTAGGGCTGTACTTC. This translates into CASSGVLGLYF.

The rearrangement uses TRBV28 and TRBJ2-6; TRBD1 might be the D (6 bases). The CDR3 runs 15 residues. The V and J ends lost 9 bases and 2 bases respectively, with 14 bases between them. CDR1 is MDHEN, CDR2 SYDVKM, per germline. The CDR3 DNA reads as TGTGCCAGTACCACAGGGATGCCTGGGGCCAACGTCCTGACTTTC. Translated, it gives CASTTGMPGANVLTF.

V usage is TRBV7-9 and J usage is TRBJ1-1, with TRBD1 identical over 8 bases. CDR1 and CDR2 (germline): SEHNR, FQNEAQ (reference sequence). V dropped 3 bases and J dropped 2; count of bases not matched to a gene: 5. The CDR3 has 15 residues. CDR3 in amino acids: CASSFAQGANTEAFF. CDR3 DNA sequence: TGTGCCAGCAGCTTCGCCCAGGGGGCAAACACTGAAGCTTTCTTT.

The genes are TRBV19 and TRBJ1-6, with no clear D. The CDR3 has 15 residues. Trimming removed 5 bases from V and 8 bases from J, with 16 bases in between. Germline V lookup: CDR1 LNHDA, CDR2 SQIVND (reference sequence). Written as DNA, the CDR3 is TGTGCCAGTAGTCTCCGAGGGCCGAGGGATTCACCCCTCCACTTT. As protein: CASSLRGPRDSPLHF.

The V gene is TRBV6-6, the J gene TRBJ1-6; 8 bases line up with TRBD1. Trimming cost V 4 bases and J 9 bases; bases outside gene matches: 8. The CDR3 length is 15 residues. Germline values: CDR1 MNHNY, CDR2 SVGAGI (reference sequence). The CDR3, as DNA: TGTGCCAGCAGTTCAGCAGGGGGCCTAAGTTCACCCCTCCACTTT. It specifies CASSSAGGLSSPLHF.